The 5 T cell receptor beta chains given below trace back to one sample, sequenced in a study of blood T cell repertoires in COVID-19. Repertoires were generated with immunoSEQ multiplex PCR, while TCRdb's copy carries only in-frame clones and drops some. The sample lists 200,000 to 300,000 clones; around 87% were seen once. Sequencing was done on a sample of peripheral blood. These receptors were obtained from a woman aged 60-75 years with COVID-19, enrolled during active disease.

The V call is TRBV5-1, the J call TRBJ2-5; D perhaps matches TRBD2 (6 bases). The V end lost 4 bases, the J end lost 5 bases, and 18 bases lay between the germline ends. Germline V gives CDR1 SGHRS, CDR2 YFSETQ. The CDR3 contains 15 residues. CDR3 sequence reads: CASSLTPGSGETQYF. CDR3 coding DNA: TGCGCCAGCAGCCTGACACCGGGGAGCGGGGAGACCCAGTACTTC.

CDR3 bases: TGTGCCATCACATACAACGACAGAACCGGGGAGCTGTTTTTT. It encodes CAITYNDRTGELFF. The chain has TRBV10-3 and TRBJ2-2; maybe TRBD1 (5 bases). Between the trimmed V and J ends, which lost 7 bases and 5 bases, there was a span of 14 bases. The V gene's germline CDR1 is ENHRY and CDR2 SYGVKD. The CDR3 has 14 amino acids.

Here the CDR3 DNA reads TGTGCCAGCAGTGAAGGGAATCCGGGACTGGGGTATGGCTACACCTTC. Translation: CASSEGNPGLGYGYTF. The rearrangement uses TRBV2 and TRBJ1-2; a weak D match, TRBD1 (5 bases). The V and J ends lost 1 base and 5 bases respectively, with 17 bases between them. The CDR3 extends over 16 amino acids. CDR1 and CDR2 from the germline V gene are SNHLY and FYNNEI.

This clone was picked up one time. The rearrangement joins TRBV7-9 to TRBJ1-4, with D possibly matching TRBD1 (6 bases). V dropped 3 bases and J dropped 6 bases, with 23 bases sitting between them. CDR1 SEHNR and CDR2 FQNEAQ come from the germline V gene (reference sequence). The CDR3 runs 18 residues. The CDR3 sequence: CASSFVSGASKGDEKLFF. Here the CDR3 DNA reads TGTGCCAGCAGCTTTGTGTCAGGAGCTTCGAAGGGGGATGAAAAACTGTTTTTT.

V gene TRBV14 combines with J gene TRBJ2-3, with D possibly TRBD2 on 5 matching bases. CDR1 and CDR2 (germline): SGHDN, FVKESK. V was clipped by 0 bases and J by 5 bases, with 12 bases between them. The CDR3 totals 15 residues. CDR3 coding DNA: TGTGCCAGCAGCCAAGATAGGTTCGCGGGAGATACGCAGTATTTT. Protein sequence: CASSQDRFAGDTQYF. The variable domain in full, with the rest retrieved from reference TRBV14 and TRBJ2-3, is EAGVTQFPSHSVIEKGQTVTLRCDPISGHDNLYWYRRVMGKEIKFLLHFVKESKQDESGMPNNRFLAERTGGTYSTLKVQPAELEDSGVYFCASSQDRFAGDTQYFGPGTRLTVL.